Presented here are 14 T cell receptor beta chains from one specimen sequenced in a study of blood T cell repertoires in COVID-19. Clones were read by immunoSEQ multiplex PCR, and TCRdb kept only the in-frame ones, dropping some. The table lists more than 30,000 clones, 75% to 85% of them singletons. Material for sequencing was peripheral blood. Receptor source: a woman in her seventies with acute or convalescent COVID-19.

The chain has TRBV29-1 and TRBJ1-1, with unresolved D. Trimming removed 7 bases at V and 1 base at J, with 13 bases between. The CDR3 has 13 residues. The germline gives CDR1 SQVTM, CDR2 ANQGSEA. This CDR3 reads CSGDPGRNTEAFF. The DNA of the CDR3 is TGCAGCGGTGACCCGGGGAGGAACACTGAAGCTTTCTTT.

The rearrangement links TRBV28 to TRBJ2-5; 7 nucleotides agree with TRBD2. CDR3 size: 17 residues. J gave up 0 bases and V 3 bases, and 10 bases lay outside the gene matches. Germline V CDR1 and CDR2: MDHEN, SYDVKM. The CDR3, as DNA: TGTGCCAGCAGTTTTTTGGCTACTAGCGAGTACCAAGAGACCCAGTACTTC. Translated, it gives CASSFLATSEYQETQYF.

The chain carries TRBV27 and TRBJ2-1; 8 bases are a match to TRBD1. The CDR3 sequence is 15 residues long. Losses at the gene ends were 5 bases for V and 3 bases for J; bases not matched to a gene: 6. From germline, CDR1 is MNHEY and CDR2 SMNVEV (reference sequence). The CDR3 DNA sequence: TGTGCCAGCAGTAGTAGACAGGGGTTCTACAATGAGCAGTTCTTC. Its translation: CASSSRQGFYNEQFF.

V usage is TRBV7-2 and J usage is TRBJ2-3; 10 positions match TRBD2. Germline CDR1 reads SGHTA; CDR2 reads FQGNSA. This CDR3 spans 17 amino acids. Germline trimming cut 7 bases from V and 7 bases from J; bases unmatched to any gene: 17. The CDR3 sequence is CASTLTWLAGVGHTQYF. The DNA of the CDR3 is TGTGCCAGCACCCTCACCTGGCTAGCGGGAGTAGGGCATACGCAGTATTTT.

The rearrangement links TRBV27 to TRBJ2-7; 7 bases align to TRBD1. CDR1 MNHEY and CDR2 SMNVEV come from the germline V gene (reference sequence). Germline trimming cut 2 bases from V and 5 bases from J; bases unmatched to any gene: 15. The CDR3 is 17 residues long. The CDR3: CASSLNVPQGSTDEQYF. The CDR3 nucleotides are TGTGCCAGCAGTTTAAACGTCCCACAGGGGAGTACGGACGAGCAGTACTTC.

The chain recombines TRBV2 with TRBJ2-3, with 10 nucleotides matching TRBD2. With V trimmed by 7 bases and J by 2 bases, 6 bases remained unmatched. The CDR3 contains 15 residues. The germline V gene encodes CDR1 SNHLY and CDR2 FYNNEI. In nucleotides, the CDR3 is TGTGCCAGCAACTCACTAGCGGGACACACAGATACGCAGTATTTT. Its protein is CASNSLAGHTDTQYF.

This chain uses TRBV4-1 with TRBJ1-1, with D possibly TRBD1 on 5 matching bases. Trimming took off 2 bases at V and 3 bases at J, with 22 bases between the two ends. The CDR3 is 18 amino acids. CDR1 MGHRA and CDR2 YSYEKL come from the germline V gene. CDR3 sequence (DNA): TGCGCCAGCAGCCAAAGAGCGGCAAGTGGGCCGGGGGACACTGAAGCTTTCTTT. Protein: CASSQRAASGPGDTEAFF.

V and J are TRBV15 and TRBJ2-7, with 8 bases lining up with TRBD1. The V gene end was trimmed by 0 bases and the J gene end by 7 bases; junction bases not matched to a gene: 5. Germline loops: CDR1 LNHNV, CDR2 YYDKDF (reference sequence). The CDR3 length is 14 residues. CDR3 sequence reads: CATSRDGDRREQYF. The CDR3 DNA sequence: TGTGCCACCAGCAGAGATGGGGACAGGCGGGAGCAGTACTTC. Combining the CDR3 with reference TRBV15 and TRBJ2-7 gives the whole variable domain DAMVIQNPRYQVTQFGKPVTLSCSQTLNHNVMYWYQQKSSQAPKLLFHYYDKDFNNEADTPDNFQSRRPNTSFCFLDIRSPGLGDTAMYLCATSRDGDRREQYFGPGTRLTVT.

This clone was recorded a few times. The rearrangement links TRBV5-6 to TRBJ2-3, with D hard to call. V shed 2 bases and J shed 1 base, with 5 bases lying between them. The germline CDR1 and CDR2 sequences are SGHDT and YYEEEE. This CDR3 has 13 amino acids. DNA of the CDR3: TGTGCCAGCAGCTTCGTAGGCACAGATACGCAGTATTTT. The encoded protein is CASSFVGTDTQYF.

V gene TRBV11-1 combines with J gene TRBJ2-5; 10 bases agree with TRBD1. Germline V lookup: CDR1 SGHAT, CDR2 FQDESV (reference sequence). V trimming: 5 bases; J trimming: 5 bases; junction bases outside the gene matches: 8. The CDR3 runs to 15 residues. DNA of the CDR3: TGTGCCAGCAGCCTAGACAGGGGGCTCCGGGAGACCCAGTACTTC. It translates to CASSLDRGLRETQYF.

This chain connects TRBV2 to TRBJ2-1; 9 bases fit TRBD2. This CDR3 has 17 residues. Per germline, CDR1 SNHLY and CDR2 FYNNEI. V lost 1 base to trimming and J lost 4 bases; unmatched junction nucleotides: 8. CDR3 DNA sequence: TGTGCCAGCAGTGAAGGGCCTAGCGGGATCCGTTACAATGAGCAGTTCTTC. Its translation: CASSEGPSGIRYNEQFF.

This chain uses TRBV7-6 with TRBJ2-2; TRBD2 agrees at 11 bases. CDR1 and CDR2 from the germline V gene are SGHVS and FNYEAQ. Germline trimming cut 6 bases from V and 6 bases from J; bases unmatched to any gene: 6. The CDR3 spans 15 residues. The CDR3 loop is CASSYSGRVSGELFF. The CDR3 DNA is TGTGCCAGCAGTTATAGCGGGAGGGTGTCCGGGGAGCTGTTTTTT.

The CDR3 loop is CASSLARVRVNTEAFF. DNA of the CDR3: TGTGCCAGCAGCTTAGCTCGGGTCAGGGTGAACACTGAAGCTTTCTTT. The J gene is TRBJ1-1, the V gene TRBV11-1, with D tentatively TRBD1 (5 bases). CDR3 length: 16 amino acids. Germline-derived CDR1 and CDR2 are SGHAT and FQDESV (reference sequence). Trimming removed 0 bases from V and 0 bases from J, with 11 bases in between.

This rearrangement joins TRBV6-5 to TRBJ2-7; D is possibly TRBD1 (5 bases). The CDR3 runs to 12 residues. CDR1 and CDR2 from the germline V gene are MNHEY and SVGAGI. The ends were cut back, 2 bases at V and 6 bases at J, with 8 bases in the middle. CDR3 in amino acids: CASSYEGVEQYF. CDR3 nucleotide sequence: TGTGCCAGCAGTTACGAAGGGGTCGAGCAGTACTTC.